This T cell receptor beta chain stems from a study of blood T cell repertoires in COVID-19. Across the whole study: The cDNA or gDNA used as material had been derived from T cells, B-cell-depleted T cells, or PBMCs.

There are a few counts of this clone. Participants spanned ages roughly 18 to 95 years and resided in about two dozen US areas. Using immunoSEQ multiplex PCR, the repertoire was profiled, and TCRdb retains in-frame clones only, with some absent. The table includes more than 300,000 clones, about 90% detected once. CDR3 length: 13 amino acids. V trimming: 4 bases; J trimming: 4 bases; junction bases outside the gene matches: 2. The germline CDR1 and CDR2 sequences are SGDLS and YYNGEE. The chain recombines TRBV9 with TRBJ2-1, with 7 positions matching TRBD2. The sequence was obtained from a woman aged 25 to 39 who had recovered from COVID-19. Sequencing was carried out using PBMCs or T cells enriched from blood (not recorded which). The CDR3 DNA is TGTGCCAGCAGCCCGGGGGGTTACAATGAGCAGTTCTTC. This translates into CASSPGGYNEQFF. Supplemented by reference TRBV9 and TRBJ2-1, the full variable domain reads DSGVTQTPKHLITATGQRVTLRCSPRSGDLSVYWYQQSLDQGLQFLIQYYNGEERAKGNILERFSAQQFPDLHSELNLSSLELGDSALYFCASSPGGYNEQFFGPGTRLTVL.